This paragraph reports one T cell receptor (beta chain). Its cognate antigen is unknown. This entry is derived from a study of post-analysis software for immune sequencing data. As for the study in general: Some patients lacked subtype; others had relapsing-remitting, secondary progressive or progressive-relapsing disease. Study-wide results and limits: Comparison of patients with controls showed a handful of TRBV segments more frequent in patients, TRBV5-6, TRBV5-1 and TRBV20-1 among them. Clustering by F measure revealed strong co-clustering among samples prepared together in one batch.

Germline V gives CDR1 MNHEY, CDR2 SMNVEV (reference sequence). The CDR3 totals 14 residues. The junction had 5 bases not matched to a gene; V was cut back by 1 base and J by 7 bases. Carried by the TCR beta cDNA libraries were unique molecular identifiers. MiXCR, run by TCRdb on the PCR reads, gives a single entry per CDR3 protein. This sample has roughly 800,000 distinct CDR3 sequences, with around 45% found just once. Sequencing was done on a sample of blood. The rearrangement joins TRBV27 to TRBJ2-5; 8 bases match TRBD1. This TCR was sampled from a girl aged 5-17 years with multiple sclerosis. The CDR3 DNA is TGTGCCAGCAGTTTATACGCCGACAGGGGGACCCAGTACTTC. This encodes CASSLYADRGTQYF.